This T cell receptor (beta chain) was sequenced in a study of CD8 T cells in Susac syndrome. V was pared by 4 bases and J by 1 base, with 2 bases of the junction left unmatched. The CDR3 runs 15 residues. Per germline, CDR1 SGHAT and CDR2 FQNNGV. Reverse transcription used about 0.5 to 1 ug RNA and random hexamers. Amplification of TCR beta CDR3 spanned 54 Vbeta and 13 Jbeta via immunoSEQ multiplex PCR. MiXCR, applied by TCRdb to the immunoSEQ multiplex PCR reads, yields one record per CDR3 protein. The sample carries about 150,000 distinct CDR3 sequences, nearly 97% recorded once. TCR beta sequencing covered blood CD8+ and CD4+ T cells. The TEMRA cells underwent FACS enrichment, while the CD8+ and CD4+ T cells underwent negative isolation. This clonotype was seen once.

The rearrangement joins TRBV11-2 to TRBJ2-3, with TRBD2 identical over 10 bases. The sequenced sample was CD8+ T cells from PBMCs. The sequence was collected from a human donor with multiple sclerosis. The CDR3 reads CASSSLAGRTDTQYF. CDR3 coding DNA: TGTGCCAGCAGCTCACTAGCGGGGCGCACAGATACGCAGTATTTT.